Each of the 11 T cell receptor beta chains below was sequenced from the same sample in a study of tumor-infiltrating lymphocytes in primary liver carcinoma. Production of TCR beta cDNA used around 0.45 ug total RNA together with a constant-region primer. Libraries for TCR beta were built through three nested multiplex PCR rounds, which together made up a slightly modified ARM-PCR procedure. For about 11 cycles apiece, the opening two PCR rounds ran with TRBV1-TRBV30 forward primers and a C-beta reverse primer. TCRdb fed the multiplex PCR reads into MiXCR, producing one record per CDR3 protein. The table records more than 40,000 distinct CDR3 sequences, roughly 70% of them present only once. Scientists recovered RNA and DNA together from roughly 20-30 mg of unsorted bulk tissue. What was sequenced was liver tumor tissue from sampling region 5. Indicated subset: tumor region T5, tumor centre. The origin of the receptors is a man in his forties or fifties with primary liver carcinoma and hepatitis B virus infection.

Concerning this clonotype: This may be a read error, as it is one base from a much larger clone. The chain couples TRBV12-3 or TRBV12-4 to TRBJ2-3, with 9 bases aligning to TRBD1. V lost 4 bases to trimming and J lost 0 bases; unmatched junction nucleotides: 8. The CDR3 loop spans 17 amino acids. This chain's CDR3 is CASSSGQGPSSTDTQYF. The CDR3 DNA sequence: TGTGCCAGCAGTTCGGGACAGGGACCTTCTAGCACAGATACGCAGTATTTT.

About this clonotype: At one end, the junction sequence differs from germline, possibly due to a read error. This chain joins TRBV4-1 and TRBJ2-3; 7 bases match TRBD2. The CDR3 spans 15 residues. Germline V gene data show CDR1 as MGHRA and CDR2 as YSYEKL. The CDR3 spells CASRQEPSGTDTLYF. CDR3 nucleotide sequence: TGCGCCAGTCGCCAAGAGCCTAGCGGCACAGATACGCTGTATTTT.

For this clonotype: A junction boundary mismatches the germline segment, possibly from a read error. This sequence joins TRBV6-1 and TRBJ2-1; D may match TRBD1 or TRBD2 (5 bases each). The CDR3 spans 17 residues. Germline V gene data show CDR1 as MNHNS and CDR2 as SASEGT. The CDR3 bases are TGTGCCAGCAGTGGGGGGTCGTGGGCAGGAGAGGTGAATGAGCGGTTCTTC. This codes for CASSGGSWAGEVNERFF.

This clonotype was counted at least ten times. The gene calls are TRBV7-9 and TRBJ1-4; D ambiguous. Per the germline V gene, CDR1 is SEHNR and CDR2 is FQNEAQ (reference sequence). This CDR3 contains 14 residues. Trimming cost V 3 bases and J 5 bases, with 10 bases left between them. The CDR3 spells CASSLSSVNEKLFF. CDR3 nucleotide sequence: TGTGCCAGCAGCTTGTCCAGTGTAAATGAAAAACTGTTTTTT.

On this clonotype: Possible read error: a much larger clone is one base away. This chain links TRBV28 with TRBJ2-5; 9 bases agree with TRBD2. The CDR3 consists of 15 residues. Germline lookup yields CDR1 MDHEN and CDR2 SYDVKM. Written as DNA, the CDR3 is TGTGCCAGCAAAAGGCTAGCGGGATCACAAGAGACCCAGAACTTC. It specifies CASKRLAGSQETQNF.

Comments on this clonotype: Possible read error: a much larger clone is one base away. The rearrangement links TRBV30 to TRBJ1-1, with TRBD1 identical over 8 bases. CDR3 length: 12 amino acids. Germline-derived CDR1 and CDR2 are GTSNPN and SVGIG (reference sequence). The CDR3 reads CAGDRMNTEAFF. In DNA, the CDR3 is TGTGCGGGGGACAGGATGAACACTGAAGCTTTCTTT.

On this clonotype itself: The CDR3 does not end in the conserved phenylalanine or tryptophan, so this is likely a read error. The limits of the CDR3 on the DNA are not certain, so only TCRdb's listed CDR3 is given. The chain recombines TRBV11-2 with TRBJ2-1. The CDR3 adds up to 13 amino acids, both ends counted. CDR1 is SGHAT and CDR2 is FQNNGV in the germline V gene. The CDR3 is CASSSNDAYERFS.

Comment on this clonotype: At one boundary the junction diverges from the germline segment, which might be a read error. The chain has TRBV6-5 and TRBJ2-6; TRBD1 matches 8 bases. In germline, CDR1 is MNHEY, CDR2 SVGAGI. The CDR3 extends over 18 amino acids. CDR3: CASSLWTGMKVGVNILTF. The CDR3 bases are TGTGCCAGCAGTCTTTGGACAGGGATGAAAGTTGGGGTCAACATCCTGACTTTC.

This clonotype was observed at least ten times. The V gene is TRBV14, the J gene TRBJ1-5; the D is unclear. The CDR3 is 13 amino acids. Trimming stripped 4 bases from V and 9 bases from J, with 13 bases between. CDR1 is SGHDN and CDR2 is FVKESK in the germline V gene. The CDR3 is CASSPFEWGPQHF. For the CDR3, the DNA is TGTGCCAGCAGCCCTTTCGAATGGGGGCCCCAGCATTTT.

The chain couples TRBV24-1 to TRBJ2-1, with a tentative D call TRBD2 (5 bases). V lost 5 bases, J lost 2 bases, and 21 bases lay in between. The CDR3 is made up of 18 amino acids. CDR1 and CDR2 (germline): KGHDR, SFDVKD. Here the CDR3 DNA reads TGTGCCACCAGTGGCGCAGCGGAAGGGAGTGGGCCCTACAATGAGCAGTTCTTC. It specifies CATSGAAEGSGPYNEQFF.

This rearrangement joins TRBV4-1 to TRBJ2-7; TRBD2 aligns across 7 bases. Germline V gene data show CDR1 as MGHRA and CDR2 as YSYEKL. V trimming: 4 bases; J trimming: 7 bases; junction bases outside the gene matches: 16. The length of the CDR3 is 16 residues. The CDR3 here is CASSRVRAGPNYEQYF. In nucleotides, the CDR3 is TGCGCCAGCAGCCGAGTAAGAGCGGGACCCAACTATGAGCAGTACTTC.